This T cell receptor beta chain was sequenced during a study of blood T cell repertoires in COVID-19. Background on the study: Spain, Italy and the United States supplied samples that represented acute and convalescent COVID-19.

The assay was immunoSEQ multiplex PCR, and TCRdb's table has in-frame clones only and misses some. Found here are about 80,000 clones, around 80% of them singletons; the top ten hold approximately 5.8%. Trimming removed 5 bases from V and 5 bases from J, with 13 bases in between. CDR3 size: 13 residues. Germline V gives CDR1 MGHDK, CDR2 SYGVNS. The chain carries TRBV25-1 and TRBJ2-7, with D perhaps matching TRBD2 (7 bases). The TCR was taken from a man between 60 and 70 years old with active or convalescent COVID-19. The specimen sequenced was peripheral blood. CDR3 protein: CASSQGGRDEQYF. The CDR3 nucleotides are TGTGCCAGCAGTCAAGGGGGGAGGGACGAGCAGTACTTC.